This T cell receptor beta chain was documented in a study of spatial heterogeneity in lung cancer. Study in general: Detection consistently yielded more beta chains than alpha chains.

TCRdb passed the 5' RACE reads through MiXCR, listing each CDR3 protein once. Here the sample spans about 17,000 distinct CDR3 sequences, roughly 23% being singletons. The CDR3 length is 14 residues. V lost 0 bases and J lost 6; bases outside the gene matches: 5. Germline lookup yields CDR1 DFQATT and CDR2 SNEGSKA (reference sequence). The time point: sample taken at primary tumor resection. From tumor, nontumor lung or frozen PBMC, whole RNA was taken unsorted for sequencing. Donation came from 70 or so patients with untreated early-stage non-small cell lung cancer. The rearrangement joins TRBV20-1 to TRBJ2-7; 10 bases line up with TRBD1. This specimen was PBMCs, taken at surgery. The sequence came from a female donor with early-stage non-small cell lung cancer. This CDR3 reads CSARDRDRGFEQYV. Written as DNA, the CDR3 is TGCAGTGCTAGAGACCGGGACAGGGGTTTCGAGCAGTACGTC.